The clone carrying this T cell receptor (beta chain) was recorded a few times. This record belongs to a study of blood T cell repertoires in COVID-19. Study-wide context: Samples representing acute and convalescent COVID-19 were sourced from the United States, Italy and Spain. Sample material is recorded as cDNA or gDNA derived from T cells, B-cell-depleted T cells, or PBMCs.

V lost 5 bases, J lost 5 bases, and 6 bases stayed unmatched. From germline, CDR1 is LNHNV and CDR2 YYDKDF (reference sequence). This CDR3 spans 15 amino acids. In the authors' methods: Estimation of nucleated cell counts relied on the amplification of reference gene primers. Libraries were prepared by immunoSEQ multiplex PCR; TCRdb keeps only in-frame clonotypes and omits some of them. Clonal size and the V and J genes are those of that table, whereas D and trimming came from the DNA. The profile shows 190,000 or so clones, roughly nine tenths of them singletons. The sample consisted of peripheral blood. V and J are TRBV15 and TRBJ2-7; TRBD2 aligns across 13 bases. The sequence derives from a woman in her twenties or thirties with active or convalescent COVID-19. CDR3 sequence reads: CATSYRTSGSNEQYF. Written as DNA, the CDR3 is TGTGCCACCAGCTACCGGACTAGCGGGAGCAACGAGCAGTACTTC.